This T cell receptor beta chain was observed in a study of blood T cell repertoires in COVID-19. The CDR3 contains 15 residues. J was trimmed by 5 bases and V by 6 bases; bases with no gene match: 7. Germline V lookup: CDR1 LNHDA, CDR2 SQIVND (reference sequence). Sequencing used immunoSEQ multiplex PCR; TCRdb keeps in-frame clones, though not all of them. In the table there are a few hundred thousand clones, 80% to 90% of which are singletons. The TCR comes from a woman between 45 and 65 years old who had recovered from COVID-19. Specimen: PBMCs or T cells enriched from blood (not recorded which). The genes are TRBV19 and TRBJ1-5; 10 bases are shared with TRBD1. CDR3 sequence: CASRRAGTGDQPQHF. The CDR3, as DNA: TGTGCCAGTAGAAGGGCGGGGACAGGGGATCAGCCCCAGCATTTT.